This TCR beta chain was found in a study of technical replicates of blood from a few donors. Profiled with immunoSEQ multiplex PCR; TCRdb holds only in-frame clones, not every one. The table shows some 77,000 clones, with 86% occurring only once. Germline V lookup: CDR1 SGDLS, CDR2 YYNGEE. The CDR3 has 14 amino acids. V lost 0 bases, J lost 6 bases, and 12 bases lay in between. The specimen was PBMCs. The TCR sequence derives from a human donor in good health. Some clones in this sample may be carry-over from other donors' samples. The V gene is TRBV9, the J gene TRBJ1-2; TRBD1 is a possible D gene (5 bases). The CDR3 spells CASSVVPGSDGYTF. In nucleotides, the CDR3 is TGTGCCAGCAGCGTAGTTCCAGGGTCGGATGGCTACACCTTC. Using reference TRBV9 and TRBJ1-2 for the parts outside the CDR3, the full variable domain is DSGVTQTPKHLITATGQRVTLRCSPRSGDLSVYWYQQSLDQGLQFLIQYYNGEERAKGNILERFSAQQFPDLHSELNLSSLELGDSALYFCASSVVPGSDGYTFGSGTRLTVV.